These 30 T cell receptor beta chains were sequenced from one sample in a study of T cells after yellow fever vaccination. MiXCR was run by TCRdb on the 5' RACE reads, yielding one entry per CDR3 protein. The sample contains tens of thousands of distinct CDR3 sequences, approximately 6.1% of which appear only once. Source: CD8+ T cells sorted from PBMCs, taken more than 35 days after the first yellow fever vaccination. Every receptor here comes from a man in his late teens or twenties who received the YFV17D yellow fever vaccine.

In its sample, this clonotype was seen many times. This sequence joins TRBV12-3 or TRBV12-4 and TRBJ1-5; D possibly corresponds to TRBD1 (5 bases). Trimming took 3 bases from V and 3 from J, leaving 15 bases between them. The CDR3 spans 16 residues. The CDR3 nucleotides read TGTGCCAGCAGTTTGGGGCCCGCGGGGTCCAATCAGCCCCAGCATTTT. It encodes CASSLGPAGSNQPQHF.

V is TRBV12-3 or TRBV12-4 and J is TRBJ1-1; 9 nucleotides agree with TRBD1. The V and J ends lost 6 bases and 1 base, in that order; junction bases with no gene match: 3. This CDR3 comprises 14 residues. The CDR3 region has the DNA TGTGCCAGCAGGCCGGGACAGGGGAACACTGAAGCTTTCTTT. Protein sequence: CASRPGQGNTEAFF.

This clonotype was counted ten times or more. The chain is built from TRBV5-5 and TRBJ2-7; no clear D gene. Germline V lookup: CDR1 SGHKS, CDR2 YYEKEE (reference sequence). The CDR3 totals 12 residues. Trimming cost V 0 bases and J 4 bases, with 5 bases left between them. The CDR3: CASSLGGYEQYV. CDR3 in DNA: TGTGCCAGCAGCTTGGGAGGTTACGAGCAGTACGTC.

This clonotype showed up many times. V and J are TRBV6-2 or TRBV6-3 and TRBJ1-3; D ambiguous. CDR1 and CDR2 (germline): MNHEY, SVGEGT. The CDR3 extends over 16 amino acids. Trimming left V 5 bases short and J 0 bases short, with 14 bases between. The CDR3 bases are TGTGCCAGCAGTAGCTACAACGCCTACTCTGGAAACACCATATATTTT. Protein sequence: CASSSYNAYSGNTIYF.

The chain couples TRBV7-8 to TRBJ2-2; D might be TRBD2 (5 bases). This CDR3 comprises 19 residues. Germline loops: CDR1 SGHVS, CDR2 FQNEAQ. The V end was cut by 1 base, the J end by 2 bases, with 20 bases between. The CDR3 coding sequence is TGTGCCAGCAGCTTAGGACCGGGCCCCCGGGGTTCTAACACCGGGGAGCTGTTTTTT. Translating it yields CASSLGPGPRGSNTGELFF.

This clonotype was found many times. The chain couples TRBV10-2 to TRBJ1-1; D is undetermined. Trimming cost V 4 bases and J 0 bases, with 6 bases left between them. CDR3 length equals 13 residues. Germline V gives CDR1 WSHSY, CDR2 SAAADI. As DNA, the CDR3 is TGCGCCAGCAGTGGGGGAGTGAACACTGAAGCTTTCTTT. Translation: CASSGGVNTEAFF.

Ten or more counts support this clonotype. This rearrangement joins TRBV29-1 to TRBJ2-6; D is uncertain. The V gene lost 7 bases and the J gene lost 6 bases, with 13 bases spanning the gap. CDR1 is SQVTM, CDR2 ANQGSEA, per germline. The CDR3 is 13 amino acids. The CDR3 DNA reads as TGCAGCGCCCGAGTCCTGGAGGCCAACGTCCTGACTTTC. This gives the protein CSARVLEANVLTF.

This clonotype was seen at least ten times. This chain uses TRBV18 with TRBJ2-1; D uncertain. The CDR3 has 14 residues. The germline CDR1 and CDR2 sequences are KGHSH and LQKENI. Trimming took off 2 bases at V and 3 bases at J, with 8 bases between the two ends. DNA of the CDR3: TGTGCCAGCTCACCAAACAGATTCTACAATGAGCAGTTCTTC. It specifies CASSPNRFYNEQFF.

This clonotype was observed a few times. The chain employs TRBV27 and TRBJ2-7; D is tentatively TRBD1 or TRBD2 (5 bases each). There are 14 residues in the CDR3. From germline, CDR1 is MNHEY and CDR2 SMNVEV (reference sequence). V lost 0 bases and J lost 0, with 6 bases in between. CDR3 loop: CASSLSRGSYEQYF. CDR3 DNA sequence: TGTGCCAGCAGTTTATCGAGGGGCTCCTACGAGCAGTACTTC.

This clonotype has at least ten counts. This sequence joins TRBV4-1 and TRBJ2-5; D is undetermined. The germline CDR1 and CDR2 sequences are MGHRA and YSYEKL. The V end lost 1 base, the J end lost 1 base, and 7 bases lay between the germline ends. This CDR3 region has 14 residues. CDR3 residues: CASSQVGSQETQYF. The CDR3 DNA follows: TGCGCCAGCAGCCAAGTCGGCAGCCAAGAGACCCAGTACTTC.

This clonotype was seen at least ten times. V is TRBV21-1 and J is TRBJ2-7; TRBD2, the table's D call, was not compared with the DNA. TRBV21-1 constitutes a pseudogene. The CDR3 length is 15 residues. CDR3 region: CASSTGLAGTVEQYV. CDR3 bases: TGTGCCAGCAGCACCGGACTAGCGGGGACCGTCGAGCAGTACGTC.

In this sample, this clonotype turned up a few times. V and J are TRBV11-1 and TRBJ2-7; D is unresolved. Trimming took 3 bases from V and 0 from J, leaving 9 bases between them. The germline gives CDR1 SGHAT, CDR2 FQDESV (reference sequence). This CDR3 spans 14 amino acids. The CDR3 loop reads CASSFKPLSYEQYF. The DNA for the CDR3 is TGTGCCAGCAGCTTTAAGCCCCTCTCCTACGAGCAGTACTTC.

This chain links TRBV19 with TRBJ2-3; 7 nucleotides line up with TRBD2. V gave up 10 bases and J gave up 4 bases; unmatched junction bases: 11. Germline V CDR1 and CDR2: LNHDA, SQIVND (reference sequence). The length of the CDR3 is 14 residues. The CDR3 nucleotides read TGTGCCACCTCAGCGGGGCTGGGGGCAGATACGCAGTATTTT. This sequence encodes CATSAGLGADTQYF.

This clonotype appeared many times. The chain recombines TRBV7-8 with TRBJ1-5; 7 bases match TRBD1. V was clipped by 5 bases and J by 9 bases; unmatched bases: 13. Germline values: CDR1 SGHVS, CDR2 FQNEAQ. CDR3 size: 15 residues. The CDR3 loop reads CASSPGTDGRRPQHF. The CDR3 DNA reads as TGTGCCAGCAGCCCCGGGACAGACGGAAGGAGGCCCCAGCATTTT.

J is TRBJ2-7 and V is TRBV18; D not resolved. V gave up 3 bases and J gave up 1 base, with 10 bases separating them. This CDR3 spans 14 amino acids. Germline loops: CDR1 KGHSH, CDR2 LQKENI. The CDR3 DNA sequence: TGTGCCAGCTCACCGGGATTGCGATCCTACGAGCAGTACTTC. It specifies CASSPGLRSYEQYF. The full variable domain, rest sourced from reference TRBV18 and TRBJ2-7, is NAGVMQNPRHLVRRRGQEARLRCSPMKGHSHVYWYRQLPEEGLKFMVYLQKENIIDESGMPKERFSAEFPKEGPSILRIQQVVRGDSAAYFCASSPGLRSYEQYFGPGTRLTVT.

This clonotype has a count of ten or more. This chain joins TRBV7-6 and TRBJ2-1; D unclear. V lost 5 bases and J lost 5, with 10 bases in between. The V gene's germline CDR1 is SGHVS and CDR2 FNYEAQ. This CDR3 has 13 residues. CDR3 region: CASSRPENNEQFF. CDR3 DNA: TGTGCCAGCAGCCGGCCTGAGAACAATGAGCAGTTCTTC.

This clonotype was seen at least ten times. The chain combines TRBV7-2 with TRBJ2-3; 10 nucleotides match TRBD2. There are 17 residues in the CDR3. Germline V gives CDR1 SGHTA, CDR2 FQGNSA. After removal of 1 base from V and 1 base from J, the junction contained 5 bases not matched to a gene. The CDR3 DNA sequence: TGTGCCAGCAGCTTAGTACTAGCGGGGACTCGCACAGATACGCAGTATTTT. It is translated as CASSLVLAGTRTDTQYF.

The chain combines TRBV5-1 with TRBJ2-7; 8 nucleotides align to TRBD2. The germline gives CDR1 SGHRS, CDR2 YFSETQ. The CDR3 totals 16 residues. With V trimmed by 0 bases and J by 3 bases, 8 bases remained unmatched. The CDR3 loop is CASSLAGGASGYEQYF. The CDR3, as DNA: TGCGCCAGCAGCTTGGCCGGGGGGGCTTCCGGCTACGAGCAGTACTTC. Complete variable domain (other parts from reference TRBV5-1 and TRBJ2-7): KAGVTQTPRYLIKTRGQQVTLSCSPISGHRSVSWYQQTPGQGLQFLFEYFSETQRNKGNFPGRFSGRQFSNSRSEMNVSTLELGDSALYLCASSLAGGASGYEQYFGPGTRLTVT.

The sample holds many counts of this clonotype. The CDR3 reads CASSRTTDLSSYEQYF. The CDR3 bases are TGCGCCAGCAGCCGCACGACCGATTTGAGCTCCTACGAGCAGTACTTC. The chain has TRBV4-3 and TRBJ2-7; no clear D. The CDR3 consists of 16 residues. The germline CDR1 and CDR2 sequences are LGHNA and YSLEER. V was shortened by 4 bases and J by 0 bases, with 16 bases between the two germline ends.

This clonotype came up many times. The rearrangement uses TRBV3-1 and TRBJ1-6; D is uncertain. V was trimmed by 1 base and J by 0 bases, leaving 13 bases between them. The CDR3 loop spans 18 amino acids. Germline V gene sequence: CDR1 LGHDT, CDR2 YNNKEL (reference sequence). The CDR3 is CASSQGRKGSSYNSPLHF. Here the CDR3 DNA reads TGTGCCAGCAGCCAAGGGAGAAAGGGAAGCTCCTATAATTCACCCCTCCACTTT. Variable domain in full (rest from reference TRBV3-1 and TRBJ1-6): DTAVSQTPKYLVTQMGNDKSIKCEQNLGHDTMYWYKQDSKKFLKIMFSYNNKELIINETVPNRFSPKSPDKAHLNLHINSLELGDSAVYFCASSQGRKGSSYNSPLHFGNGTRLTVT.

This clonotype has more than one count but fewer than ten. This rearrangement joins TRBV27 to TRBJ1-2; no clear D gene. The germline V gene has CDR1 MNHEY and CDR2 SMNVEV (reference sequence). The CDR3 totals 15 residues. V was pared by 7 bases and J by 4 bases, with 19 bases between. CDR3 protein: CASIERWGSGYGYTF. The CDR3 region has the DNA TGTGCCAGCATTGAGCGGTGGGGTTCGGGCTATGGCTACACCTTC.

At least ten counts were recorded for this clonotype. CDR3 loop: CASSYTGTHEQFF. The CDR3 DNA reads as TGTGCCAGCAGTTACACAGGGACCCATGAGCAGTTCTTC. The chain links TRBV6-5 to TRBJ2-1, with D possibly TRBD1 on 6 matching bases. V was shortened by 2 bases and J by 8 bases, with 10 bases between the two germline ends. Germline CDR1 reads MNHEY; CDR2 reads SVGAGI. The length of the CDR3 is 13 residues.

This clonotype occurred a few times. This rearrangement joins TRBV7-6 to TRBJ2-1; D gene unclear. Germline V gene lookup returns CDR1 SGHVS and CDR2 FNYEAQ. Trimming took off 6 bases at V and 9 bases at J, with 24 bases between the two ends. This CDR3 spans 16 amino acids. The CDR3 nucleotides read TGTGCCAGCAGTGGGCTCGGGCAGACCAGTTTTGGTGAGCAGTTCTTC. It specifies CASSGLGQTSFGEQFF.

This clonotype has a count of ten or more. The rearrangement uses TRBV4-1 and TRBJ1-1, with TRBD1 identical over 7 bases. Trimming cost V 3 bases and J 4 bases; bases outside gene matches: 5. This CDR3 spans 14 amino acids. CDR1 is MGHRA and CDR2 is YSYEKL in the germline V gene. CDR3 amino acids: CASSHDSGGTEAFF. CDR3 DNA: TGCGCCAGCAGCCATGATTCAGGGGGCACTGAAGCTTTCTTT.

This clonotype was observed many times. The DNA for the CDR3 is TGTGCCATCCTGGGGAGGGGAATGACCGGGGAGCTGTTTTTT. This codes for CAILGRGMTGELFF. The rearrangement uses TRBV12-3 or TRBV12-4 and TRBJ2-2, with 7 bases fitting TRBD2. CDR3 length: 14 amino acids. Trimming took 10 bases from V and 5 from J; bases not matched to a gene: 10.

This clonotype has only a few counts. The V call is TRBV12-3 or TRBV12-4, the J call TRBJ2-7; TRBD2 might be the D (5 bases). Between the trimmed V and J ends, which lost 1 base and 3 bases, there was a span of 7 bases. The CDR3 covers 13 residues. The CDR3 loop reads CASSLGGYYEQYF. DNA of the CDR3: TGTGCCAGCAGTTTAGGCGGGTACTACGAGCAGTACTTC.

The chain has TRBV10-3 and TRBJ2-3, with D possibly called TRBD1 or TRBD2 (5 bases each). The CDR3 consists of 16 residues. Germline V gene data show CDR1 as ENHRY and CDR2 as SYGVKD. Trimming left V 0 bases short and J 2 bases short, with 12 bases between. The CDR3: CAISESRDAITDTQYF. CDR3 in DNA: TGTGCCATCAGTGAGTCCCGGGACGCCATCACAGATACGCAGTATTTT.

This clonotype was counted at least ten times. V is TRBV3-1 and J is TRBJ2-1; 9 bases are shared with TRBD2. Trimming removed 3 bases from V and 1 base from J; junction bases left unmatched: 4. The CDR3 runs to 16 residues. In germline, CDR1 is LGHDT, CDR2 YNNKEL (reference sequence). This chain's CDR3 is CASSQVAGASYNEQFF. The CDR3, as DNA: TGTGCCAGCAGCCAGGTAGCGGGGGCATCCTACAATGAGCAGTTCTTC.

This clonotype was picked up many times. The chain uses TRBV21-1 and TRBJ2-7; the table's D call, TRBD2, was not checked against the DNA. TRBV21-1 is marked as a pseudogene. The CDR3 has 15 residues. CDR3 DNA: TGTGCCAGCAGCAAAGTAGGAGGACGGCTCTACGAGCAGTACTTC. Translating gives CASSKVGGRLYEQYF.

This clonotype was seen only a few times. The DNA for the CDR3 is TGCAGTGCTAGAGACTACCTACGGGCTTTCTTT. It specifies CSARDYLRAFF. This sequence joins TRBV20-1 and TRBJ1-1; no clear D. CDR3 length: 11 residues. Germline V CDR1 and CDR2: DFQATT, SNEGSKA (reference sequence). V gave up 0 bases and J gave up 11 bases, with 10 bases separating them.